The sequence of this TCR beta chain was determined in a study of cytomegalovirus exposure and HLA in healthy donors (TCRdb year 2017). The study in broad terms: In an earlier analysis of under 750 of the donors, approximately 260 Gb of sequence data and 90 million to 130 million unique TCR beta sequences from 180 million or so T cells were reported. An early release covering about 600 HLA-typed donors comprised about 290 gigabases of sequencing data and some 79 million unique TCR sequences. Of the approximately 400 genotyped donors, 65% to 90% were placed in the genetic ancestry cluster associated with self-reported Caucasian donors. The study aimed to test whether signatures of past pathogen exposure could be identified by cataloging public T cell receptors. The T cell repertoires of several hundred subjects were profiled by immunosequencing and related to cytomegalovirus serostatus. Besides the first cohort of hundreds of subjects, a separate validation cohort made up of 120 different subjects was used. The study combined high-throughput TCR immunosequencing, statistical association of individual TCRs with disease status, and machine learning to predict cytomegalovirus infection status. A later analysis re-examined previously published TCR beta repertoires from more than 600 donors and added high-resolution HLA genotyping to investigate patterns of TCR occurrence. In the later analysis, no new phenotypic data were used to find candidate immune exposures; instead, reliance was placed on TCR beta sequences and their occurrence across donors. An earlier analysis of more than 450 of the donors used high-throughput TCR beta sequencing to judge whether each TCR beta V gene segment behaved as functional or pseudogenic. Alongside the repertoire data, information on donor age, sex, ethnicity and CMV serostatus was compiled. A later genetic analysis took genome-wide SNP genotypes for 398 of the 666 donors and used that subset as a discovery cohort. All discovery cohort repertoires had been generated on a single sequencing platform. Class I and class II HLA loci were covered by the typing at four-digit resolution. Typing coverage differed by locus: A, B, C, DRB1 and DQB1 were typed in roughly 620-640 donors, DQA1 in about 550, DPA1 in around 580, and DPB1 in approximately 450. Roughly 5 DR-DQ haplotypes were handled as single units for association and clustering, since linkage in the cohort was strong. Among some 400 genotyped donors of the cohort, an average of approximately 200,000 unique TCR beta nucleotide sequences was sequenced per donor, of which about 19% were non-productive. Broader findings and caveats from the paper: V-gene and J-gene trimming of TCR beta chains was associated with a missense DCLRE1C variant in a later genetic analysis, and the association was replicated in an independent cohort. It was suggested by the authors that the approach could potentially be generalized to other disease states and immunological phenotypes. Because counts were too low, more than 15 rarely observed V segments, including chromosome 9 orphons, were excluded from the earlier analysis of fewer than 650 of the donors. Sequencing depth was assumed to be roughly uniform across donors in the presence/absence analyses, though that assumption may not hold. When HLA alleles, especially DR and DQ, strongly co-occurred, attributing TCR associations to individual alleles was difficult. In the study, 150 to 200 TCR beta chains were listed as associated with cytomegalovirus. Most TCR sequences were observed very rarely across donors, whereas some public TCRs were present in many individuals. A group of highly shared sequence variants was considered likely to be a technical artifact of the sequencing pipeline. In a later analysis, around 17,000 TCR beta sequences were associated with specific HLA alleles at a false discovery rate of 0.05. An earlier analysis of approximately 530 of the donors showed that most TCR beta V segments appeared in productive rearrangements either about 87% or about 30% of the time, which broadly matched IMGT annotations. In a later analysis, HLA-associated TCR beta chains showed more clonal expansion and lower generation probabilities than non-associated chains that were equally common. Linkage disequilibrium might explain the correlated functional status among segregating V segments, but an unknown experimental factor could not be ruled out. A further reported finding was that TCR beta sequences accurately predicted the HLA-A and HLA-B alleles for most subjects in the first cohort. Three of the identified cytomegalovirus-associated TCR beta chains were confirmed in vitro to be specific for cytomegalovirus antigens. In a later analysis, the rate of TCR association differed among HLA loci, with DRB1 alleles having the most associated TCRs and HLA-C alleles having the fewest. According to a later genetic analysis, donors in an Asian-associated ancestry cluster had fewer N-insertions in productive TCRs than the roughly 670-donor mean. Because HLA typing was unavailable for some donors at each locus, only the typed subset was used in association tests. According to a later analysis, parvovirus B19, influenza, CMV and Epstein-Barr virus appeared linked to several top co-occurrence clusters. Cytomegalovirus status was reported to be diagnosed by the classifier with high specificity and sensitivity in both the original and validation cohorts. According to a later analysis, most CMV-associated TCR beta chains appeared to be HLA-restricted, and the HLA associations seemed to be driven largely by CMV exposure. This cohort had only TCR beta chains sequenced, and the lack of alpha or paired-chain data limited which features could be detected. The only immune exposure information available for the cohort was CMV serostatus. The 87-base-pair reads could not distinguish some IMGT-functional V segments, including TRBV6-2 and TRBV6-3, so those segments were excluded.

The cohort comprised fewer than 750 healthy bone marrow donors. At the time of sampling, all cohort members were nominally healthy, though unrecorded immune exposures were likely present. The donor was CMV seronegative and belonged to the group of 380 or so seronegative cohort members. A peripheral blood sample was provided by each donor, and peripheral blood mononuclear cells were used for TCR beta sequencing. Genomic DNA extraction from the blood cell samples was performed with the Qiagen DNeasy Blood Extraction Kit. This clone has just a few counts. Its antigen remains unidentified. No base quality values were provided; no much bigger clone lies one nucleotide off. The library was made by the immunoSEQ multiplex PCR assay. A mixture of 60 forward primers for TCR Vbeta segments and 13 reverse primers for TCR Jbeta segments was used in the multiplex PCR. A multiplex PCR assay on genomic DNA amplified the CDR3 region of rearranged TCR beta genes. The amplified TCR beta libraries were sequenced on the Illumina HiSeq System as 87-base-pair reads. Per the original workflow: A later analysis counted about 80 million unique TCR beta chains across the 550 to 800 repertoires, and 9 million to 14 million of these chains were shared by at least two donors. Raw reads were error-corrected and collapsed into unique sequences by a nearest-neighbor algorithm in which closely related sequences were merged to remove PCR and sequencing errors. To assign V, D and J gene segments, CDR3 sequences were aligned to IMGT reference sequences. For a sequence to be retained, at least a six-nucleotide match to both a V gene segment and a J gene segment was required. A rearrangement was called productive if the CDR3 had no stop codons and remained in frame with V and J, and every other rearrangement was called non-productive. Following IMGT convention, CDR3 was defined as the stretch from the second conserved V-encoded cysteine to the conserved J-encoded phenylalanine. The earlier analysis of roughly 590 of the donors excluded any sequence lacking an unambiguous match to a single V gene segment. In an earlier analysis of more than 500 of the donors, a V segment was called functional when productive rearrangements were above 56.7%, and segregating when the standard deviation between donors exceeded 5%. A statistical classification framework was built for diagnosing cytomegalovirus status from the catalog of TCR beta chain sequences. In a later analysis, TCR nucleotide sequences were compared against IMGT/GENE-DB human TR gene sequences so that V and J genes could be assigned. The TCRdist pipeline was used in a later analysis to assign CDR3 sequences and most-parsimonious VDJ recombination scenarios. In a later analysis, each TCR beta chain was defined by its CDR3 amino acid sequence together with its V-gene family, and reads lacking a unique V-gene family were excluded. A later analysis removed nearly 600 highly shared, low-generation-probability nucleotide sequences to deal with suspected cross-contamination and a sequencing artifact. A later analysis calculated a clonal expansion index for each public chain from normalized within-repertoire ranks of inferred template counts. In a later analysis, generation probabilities were computed with a VDJ recombination model fitted to out-of-frame rearrangements, and the resulting probabilities were checked against IGoR. In a later analysis, TCR-TCR, TCR-HLA and TCR-CMV co-occurrence was scored with hypergeometric tests, and a repertoire-size bias correction was applied to TCR pairs. To estimate false discovery rates, a later analysis permuted the HLA or CMV assignments 20 times. A later analysis grouped co-occurring TCRs with DBSCAN, adding TCRdist sequence similarity when clustering within HLA-allele-positive subsets. Repertoires with fewer than 30,000 or more than 120,000 public chains were left out of co-occurrence clustering, as were roughly five repertoires with anomalous nucleotide sharing. The immuneACCESS repertoire file appears here via TCRdb, limited to in-frame rearrangements. These files lack a portion of the clones; in checked studies, under half of the deficit traces to unresolved V genes, and the cause of the others is not known. V and J calls and clone size are as listed in that table; D and trimming were resolved from the DNA. Within this sample are around 100,000 clones, with under 80% of them counted one time only. The top ten clones comprise 3.5% to 5% of the sample.

The CDR3 goes from the cysteine to the phenylalanine over 14 residues. Just the 42-base CDR3 DNA is kept, in frame starting at base 1. CDR1 and CDR2 are read off the germline V gene as KGHSH and LQKENI. V gives up 1 base and J gives up 4 bases, and the segment between their germline ends measures 7 bases. The TCR was taken from a man aged 35 to 55 in good health and CMV-seronegative. The sequence links TRBV18 to TRBJ2-2; no D segment can be confidently identified. Sequenced: PBMCs. The bases read TGTGCCAGCTCACCACTTCCGGGCACCGGGGAGCTGTTTTTT. Protein translation: CASSPLPGTGELFF.